This T cell receptor beta chain emerged from a study of T cell responses to AZD1222 COVID-19 vaccine. This CDR3 has 14 residues. The ends were cut back, 4 bases at V and 2 bases at J, with 10 bases in the middle. Germline CDR1 reads LNHDA; CDR2 reads SQIVND (reference sequence). Generated by immunoSEQ multiplex PCR, the TCRdb table keeps only in-frame clones and is missing some. Among about 110,000 clones, 85% to 90% were seen once, and the ten largest hold approximately 4.7%. The chain has TRBV19 and TRBJ2-3; D is ambiguous. The clonotype comes from an adult in good health. The input for sequencing was peripheral blood, taken on day 0 of AZD1222 vaccination. Here the CDR3 reads CASSKLLPTDTQYF. CDR3 DNA sequence: TGTGCCAGTAGTAAACTCCTGCCCACAGATACGCAGTATTTT.